This T cell receptor (beta chain) was captured in a study of T cell changes during pregnancy in multiple sclerosis. The CDR3 extends over 17 amino acids. After removal of 4 bases from V and 1 base from J, the junction contained 9 bases not matched to a gene. Germline assignment: CDR1 SGHNT and CDR2 YYREEE (reference sequence). Produced via immunoSEQ multiplex PCR; TCRdb's table is partial and in-frame only. The sample lists 80,000 or so clones, around 90% occurring once. This clone came up once. Source: peripheral blood, taken before pregnancy. The TCR comes from a female donor with multiple sclerosis, enrolled in a pregnancy study. V is TRBV5-4 and J is TRBJ1-3, with TRBD1 identical over 9 bases. The CDR3 DNA reads TGTGCCAGCAGCGCGGAACAGGGGGCCGGTTCTGGAAACACCATATATTTT. Amino acid sequence: CASSAEQGAGSGNTIYF.